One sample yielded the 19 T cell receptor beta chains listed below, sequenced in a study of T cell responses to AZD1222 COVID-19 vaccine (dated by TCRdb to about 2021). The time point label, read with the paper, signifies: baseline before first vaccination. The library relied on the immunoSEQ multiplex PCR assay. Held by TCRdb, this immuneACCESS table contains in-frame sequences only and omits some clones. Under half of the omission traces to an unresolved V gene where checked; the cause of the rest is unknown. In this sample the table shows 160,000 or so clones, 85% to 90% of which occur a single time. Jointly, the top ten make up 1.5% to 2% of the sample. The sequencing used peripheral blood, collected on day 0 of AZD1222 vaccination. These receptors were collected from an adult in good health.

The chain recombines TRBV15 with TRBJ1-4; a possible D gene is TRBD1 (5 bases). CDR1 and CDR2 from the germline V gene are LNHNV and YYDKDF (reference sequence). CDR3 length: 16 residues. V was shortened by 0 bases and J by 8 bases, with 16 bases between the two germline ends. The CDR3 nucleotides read TGTGCCACCAGCAGAGATGTTGAGGGGATGCGAGAAAAACTGTTTTTT. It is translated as CATSRDVEGMREKLFF.

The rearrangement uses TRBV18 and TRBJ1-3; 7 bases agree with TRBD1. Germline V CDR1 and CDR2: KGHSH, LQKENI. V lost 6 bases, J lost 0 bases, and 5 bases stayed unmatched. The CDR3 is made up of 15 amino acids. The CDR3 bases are TGTGCCAGCTCTGAAACAGGGGCCTCTGGAAACACCATATATTTT. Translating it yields CASSETGASGNTIYF. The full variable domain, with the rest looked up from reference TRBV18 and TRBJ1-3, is NAGVMQNPRHLVRRRGQEARLRCSPMKGHSHVYWYRQLPEEGLKFMVYLQKENIIDESGMPKERFSAEFPKEGPSILRIQQVVRGDSAAYFCASSETGASGNTIYFGEGSWLTVV.

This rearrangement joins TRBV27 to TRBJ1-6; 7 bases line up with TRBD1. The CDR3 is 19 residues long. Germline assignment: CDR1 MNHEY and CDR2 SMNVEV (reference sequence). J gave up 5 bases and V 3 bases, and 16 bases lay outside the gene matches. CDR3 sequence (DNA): TGTGCCAGCAGTTTGCTCCGGGACAGAAGGCGTCAAGATAATTCACCCCTCCACTTT. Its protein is CASSLLRDRRRQDNSPLHF.

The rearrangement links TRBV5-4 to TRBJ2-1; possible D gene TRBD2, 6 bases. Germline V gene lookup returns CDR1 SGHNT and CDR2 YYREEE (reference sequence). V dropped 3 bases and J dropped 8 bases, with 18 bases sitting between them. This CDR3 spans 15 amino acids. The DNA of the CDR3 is TGTGCCAGCAGCTCCCCCCTAGGAGGGTTTGATGAGCAGTTCTTC. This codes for CASSSPLGGFDEQFF.

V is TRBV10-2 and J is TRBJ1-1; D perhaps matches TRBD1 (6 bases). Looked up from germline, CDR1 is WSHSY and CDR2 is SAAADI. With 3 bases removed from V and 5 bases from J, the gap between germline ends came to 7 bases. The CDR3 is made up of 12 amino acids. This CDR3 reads CASSDRGTEAFF. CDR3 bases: TGCGCCAGCAGTGACAGGGGAACTGAAGCTTTCTTT.

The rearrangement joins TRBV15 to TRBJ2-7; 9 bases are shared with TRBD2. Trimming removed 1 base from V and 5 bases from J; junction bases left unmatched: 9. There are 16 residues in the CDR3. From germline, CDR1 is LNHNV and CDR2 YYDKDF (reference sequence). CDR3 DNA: TGTGCCACCAGCAGAGGCGGGGCGGGAGGGCCAGACGAGCAGTACTTC. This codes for CATSRGGAGGPDEQYF.

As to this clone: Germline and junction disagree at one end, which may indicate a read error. The CDR3 nucleotides are TGTGCCAGCAGCTTATGGGGACTAGCGAGGAGTGAGACCCAGTACTTC. Translated: CASSLWGLARSETQYF. The rearrangement links TRBV28 to TRBJ2-5; 10 bases fit TRBD2. This CDR3 contains 16 residues. Germline loops: CDR1 MDHEN, CDR2 SYDVKM.

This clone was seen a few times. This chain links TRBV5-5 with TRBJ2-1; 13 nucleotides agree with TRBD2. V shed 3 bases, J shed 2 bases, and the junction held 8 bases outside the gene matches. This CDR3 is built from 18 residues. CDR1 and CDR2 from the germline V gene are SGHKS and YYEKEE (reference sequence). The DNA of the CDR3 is TGTGCCAGCAGCTCACTAGCGGGGGGGATCGGACCCTACAATGAGCAGTTCTTC. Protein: CASSSLAGGIGPYNEQFF.

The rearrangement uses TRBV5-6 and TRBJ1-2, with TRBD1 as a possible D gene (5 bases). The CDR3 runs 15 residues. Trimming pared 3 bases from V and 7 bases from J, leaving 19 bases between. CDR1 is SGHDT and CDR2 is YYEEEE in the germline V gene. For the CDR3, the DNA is TGTGCCAGCAGCTGGGGCAACAGCCAACGGAGTGGCTACACCTTC. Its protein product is CASSWGNSQRSGYTF.

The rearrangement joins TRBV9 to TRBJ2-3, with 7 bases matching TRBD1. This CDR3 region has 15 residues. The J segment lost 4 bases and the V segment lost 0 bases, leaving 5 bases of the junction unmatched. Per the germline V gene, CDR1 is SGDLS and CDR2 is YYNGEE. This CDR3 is CASSVVGQGADTQYF. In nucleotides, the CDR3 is TGTGCCAGCAGCGTAGTAGGTCAGGGGGCAGATACGCAGTATTTT.

The CDR3 loop is CASSLAGVGNSPLHF. In DNA, the CDR3 is TGTGCCAGCAGCTTAGCGGGAGTCGGTAATTCACCCCTCCACTTT. The chain employs TRBV7-8 and TRBJ1-6; unclear D gene. V shed 0 bases and J shed 6 bases, with 9 bases lying between them. Germline CDR1 and CDR2: SGHVS and FQNEAQ. The CDR3 has 15 amino acids. The full variable domain, rest sourced from reference TRBV7-8 and TRBJ1-6, is GAGVSQSPRYKVAKRGQDVALRCDPISGHVSLFWYQQALGQGPEFLTYFQNEAQLDKSGLPSDRFFAERPEGSVSTLKIQRTQQEDSAVYLCASSLAGVGNSPLHFGNGTRLTVT.

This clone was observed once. The CDR3 nucleotides read TGTGCCTGGAGTGCACCTTTTTCCGGGACAGTGACAATCTACGAGCAGTACTTC. Amino acid sequence: CAWSAPFSGTVTIYEQYF. The chain couples TRBV30 to TRBJ2-7; 7 positions agree with TRBD1. The CDR3 runs to 18 residues. Germline V gene sequence: CDR1 GTSNPN, CDR2 SVGIG (reference sequence). Trimming took 1 base from V and 3 from J; bases not matched to a gene: 18.

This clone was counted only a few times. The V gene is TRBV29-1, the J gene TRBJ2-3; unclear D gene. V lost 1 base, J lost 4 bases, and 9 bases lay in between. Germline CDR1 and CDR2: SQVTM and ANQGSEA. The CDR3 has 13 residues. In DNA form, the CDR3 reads TGCAGCGTTGAAGGATCAAGGGCAGATACGCAGTATTTT. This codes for CSVEGSRADTQYF.

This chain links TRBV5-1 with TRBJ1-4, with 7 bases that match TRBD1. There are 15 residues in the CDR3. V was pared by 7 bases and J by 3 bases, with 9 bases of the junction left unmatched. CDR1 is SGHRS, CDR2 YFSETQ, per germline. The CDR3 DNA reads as TGCGCCAGCCGAACCCAGGGACAGCCTAATGAAAAACTGTTTTTT. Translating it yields CASRTQGQPNEKLFF.

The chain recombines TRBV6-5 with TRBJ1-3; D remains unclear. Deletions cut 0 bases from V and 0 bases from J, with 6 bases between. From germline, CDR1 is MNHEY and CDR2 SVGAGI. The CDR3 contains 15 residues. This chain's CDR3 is CASSYSVSSGNTIYF. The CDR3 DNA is TGTGCCAGCAGTTACTCAGTCAGCTCTGGAAACACCATATATTTT.

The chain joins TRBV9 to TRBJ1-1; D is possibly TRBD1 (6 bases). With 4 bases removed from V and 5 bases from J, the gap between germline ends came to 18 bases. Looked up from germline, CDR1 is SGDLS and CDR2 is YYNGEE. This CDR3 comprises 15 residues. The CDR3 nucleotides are TGTGCCAGCAGCCCTCAACAGGGAGGTGAAACTGAAGCTTTCTTT. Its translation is CASSPQQGGETEAFF.

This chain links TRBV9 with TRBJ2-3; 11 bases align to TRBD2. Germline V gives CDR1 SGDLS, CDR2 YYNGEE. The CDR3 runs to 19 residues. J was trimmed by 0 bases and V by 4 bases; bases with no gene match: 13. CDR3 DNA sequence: TGTGCCAGCAGCAGCACTAGCGGGGGCCCTATCCTTAGCACAGATACGCAGTATTTT. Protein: CASSSTSGGPILSTDTQYF.

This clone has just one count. The chain's CDR3 is CAIGSGGNDSPLHF. In DNA form, the CDR3 reads TGTGCCATCGGCTCAGGGGGCAATGATTCACCCCTCCACTTT. The V gene is TRBV10-3, the J gene TRBJ1-6; 8 nucleotides line up with TRBD1. The trim removed 8 bases at V and 8 bases at J, leaving 8 bases unmatched. Germline-derived CDR1 and CDR2 are ENHRY and SYGVKD. CDR3 size: 14 residues.

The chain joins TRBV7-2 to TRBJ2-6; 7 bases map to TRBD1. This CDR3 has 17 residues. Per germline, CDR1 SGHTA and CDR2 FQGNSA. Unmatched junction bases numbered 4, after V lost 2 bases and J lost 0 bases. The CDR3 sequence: CASSLTGASSGANVLTF. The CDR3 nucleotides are TGTGCCAGCAGCTTAACAGGGGCCAGCTCTGGGGCCAACGTCCTGACTTTC.